This TCR beta chain was sequenced for a study of OX40 agonist ivuxolimab in advanced cancers. For the study at large: Partial responses were seen in three patients, one with hepatocellular carcinoma and two with cutaneous melanoma. Findings and limits, study-wide: Relative to CD4+ cells, CD8+ T cells on average had more expanded clones.

About this clone: The antigen is undetermined.

The table came from immunoSEQ multiplex PCR; TCRdb's copy has only in-frame clones and leaves some out. The sample holds about 110,000 clones, 91% seen once. CDR3 length: 14 amino acids. V was clipped by 4 bases and J by 5 bases; unmatched bases: 11. CDR1 and CDR2 from the germline V gene are SQVTM and ANQGSEA. The chain recombines TRBV29-1 with TRBJ2-7, with TRBD2 matching 7 bases. This receptor was taken from an adult with an advanced solid tumor such as melanoma, head and neck, liver or kidney cancer. Source: CD4+ or CD8+ T cells sorted from blood, taken in a trial of the OX40 agonist ivuxolimab. Written as DNA, the CDR3 is TGCAGCGTTGTAGTCGGGGCTAGCGGAGACGAGCAGTACTTC. This sequence encodes CSVVVGASGDEQYF.